This T cell receptor beta chain was documented in a study of blood T cells in healthy people across ages. Primed by a sample-barcoded 5' primer and a J-beta primer mix, a second PCR proceeded for roughly 7 to 12 cycles. TCRdb passed the 5' RACE reads through MiXCR, listing each CDR3 protein once. The sample holds more than 600,000 distinct CDR3 sequences, 20% to 25% seen once. Drawn from each donor were approximately 9.5 milliliters of peripheral blood. These data were also reused for a study on T cells of mothers and their children. That publication notes: A few healthy Caucasian mothers served as donors, and their six children did as well. Related mother-child pairs showed slightly higher but non-significant overlap than unrelated pairs.

Sequencing was performed on blood. This receptor was obtained from a boy younger than 18 in good health.

As DNA, the CDR3 is TGCGCCAGCTGTTTGTCAGGGAAGAACACTGAAGCTTTCTTT. It yields the protein CASCLSGKNTEAFF. The V gene is TRBV10-2, the J gene TRBJ1-1, with D possibly TRBD1 on 5 matching bases. CDR1 is WSHSY, CDR2 SAAADI, per germline. Trimming took 8 bases from V and 1 from J, leaving 14 bases between them. The CDR3 runs to 14 residues.